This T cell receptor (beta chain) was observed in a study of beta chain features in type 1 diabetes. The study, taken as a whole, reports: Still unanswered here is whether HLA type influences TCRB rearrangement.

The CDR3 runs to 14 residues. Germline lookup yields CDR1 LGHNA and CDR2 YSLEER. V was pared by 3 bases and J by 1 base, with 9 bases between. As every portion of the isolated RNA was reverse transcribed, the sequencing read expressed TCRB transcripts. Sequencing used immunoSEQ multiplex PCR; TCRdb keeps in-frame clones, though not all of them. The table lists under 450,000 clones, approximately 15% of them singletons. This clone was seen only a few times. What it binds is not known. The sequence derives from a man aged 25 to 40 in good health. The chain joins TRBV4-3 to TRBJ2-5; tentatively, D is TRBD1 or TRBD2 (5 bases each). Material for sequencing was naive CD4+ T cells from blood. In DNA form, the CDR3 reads TGCGCCAGCAGCCAGGGGGTTGGCCAAGAGACCCAGTACTTC. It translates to CASSQGVGQETQYF.